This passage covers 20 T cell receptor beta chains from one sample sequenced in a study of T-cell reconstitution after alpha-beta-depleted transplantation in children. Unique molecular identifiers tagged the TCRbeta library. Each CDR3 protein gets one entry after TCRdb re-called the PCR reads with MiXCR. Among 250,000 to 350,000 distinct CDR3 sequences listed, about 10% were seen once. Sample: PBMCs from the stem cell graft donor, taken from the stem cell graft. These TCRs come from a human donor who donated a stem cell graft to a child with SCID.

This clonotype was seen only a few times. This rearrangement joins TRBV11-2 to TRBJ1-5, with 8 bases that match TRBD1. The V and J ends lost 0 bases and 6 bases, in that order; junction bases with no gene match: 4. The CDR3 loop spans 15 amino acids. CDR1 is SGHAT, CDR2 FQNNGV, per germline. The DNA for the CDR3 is TGTGCCAGCAGCTTAGATAGACAGGGGAGTCAGCCCCAGCATTTT. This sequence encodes CASSLDRQGSQPQHF.

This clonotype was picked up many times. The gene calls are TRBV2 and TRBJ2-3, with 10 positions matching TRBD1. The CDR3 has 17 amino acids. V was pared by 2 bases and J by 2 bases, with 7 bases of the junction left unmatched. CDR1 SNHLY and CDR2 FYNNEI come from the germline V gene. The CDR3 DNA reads TGTGCCAGCAGTGAAATTCTGGGACAGGGGCACACAGATACGCAGTATTTT. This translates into CASSEILGQGHTDTQYF.

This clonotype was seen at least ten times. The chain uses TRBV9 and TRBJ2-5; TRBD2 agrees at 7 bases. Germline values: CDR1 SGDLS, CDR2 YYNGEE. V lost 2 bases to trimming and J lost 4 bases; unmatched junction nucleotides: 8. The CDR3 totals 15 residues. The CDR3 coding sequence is TGTGCCAGCAGCGTCTCCTGGGGGGGTCGAGAGACCCAGTACTTC. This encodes CASSVSWGGRETQYF.

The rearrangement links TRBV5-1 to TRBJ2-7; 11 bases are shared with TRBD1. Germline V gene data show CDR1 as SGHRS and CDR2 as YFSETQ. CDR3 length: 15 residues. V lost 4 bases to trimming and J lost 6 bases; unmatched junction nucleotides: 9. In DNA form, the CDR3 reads TGCGCCAGCAGCCAGGCCGGGACAGGGGGATCCGAGCAGTACTTC. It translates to CASSQAGTGGSEQYF.

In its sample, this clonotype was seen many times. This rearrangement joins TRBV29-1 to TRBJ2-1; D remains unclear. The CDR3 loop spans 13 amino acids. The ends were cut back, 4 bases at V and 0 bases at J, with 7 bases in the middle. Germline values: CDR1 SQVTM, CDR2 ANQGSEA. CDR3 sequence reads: CSVGPGSYNEQFF. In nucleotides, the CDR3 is TGCAGCGTTGGGCCCGGCTCCTACAATGAGCAGTTCTTC.

The CDR3 DNA sequence: TGCAGTGCTAGTTCGGCCCTATACCCGGGCTATGGCTACACCTTC. Protein sequence: CSASSALYPGYGYTF. The gene calls are TRBV20-1 and TRBJ1-2; D is unclear. This CDR3 is 15 amino acids long. Trimming removed 3 bases at V and 4 bases at J, with 18 bases between. CDR1 and CDR2 (germline): DFQATT, SNEGSKA (reference sequence).

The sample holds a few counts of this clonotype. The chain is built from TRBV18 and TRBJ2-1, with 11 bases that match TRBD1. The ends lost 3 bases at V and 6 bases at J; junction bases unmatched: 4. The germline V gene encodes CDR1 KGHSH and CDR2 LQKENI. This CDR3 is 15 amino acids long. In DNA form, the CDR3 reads TGTGCCAGCTCACCTCGGGACAGGGGGTCCAATGAGCAGTTCTTC. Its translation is CASSPRDRGSNEQFF.

In nucleotides, the CDR3 is TGTGCCAGCAGCCAAGTTTCAGGACTAGCGAGAGAGACCCAGTACTTC. It specifies CASSQVSGLARETQYF. The rearrangement links TRBV4-2 to TRBJ2-5; 9 bases agree with TRBD2. The CDR3 runs to 16 residues. The V and J ends lost 1 base and 4 bases, in that order; junction bases with no gene match: 7. The germline V gene has CDR1 LGHNA and CDR2 YNFKEQ.

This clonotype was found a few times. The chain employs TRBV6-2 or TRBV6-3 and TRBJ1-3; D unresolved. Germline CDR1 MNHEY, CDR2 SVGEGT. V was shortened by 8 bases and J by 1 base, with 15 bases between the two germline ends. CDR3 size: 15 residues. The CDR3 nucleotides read TGTGCCAGCTCGGCCGGCCATATTTCTGGAAACACCATATATTTT. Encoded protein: CASSAGHISGNTIYF.

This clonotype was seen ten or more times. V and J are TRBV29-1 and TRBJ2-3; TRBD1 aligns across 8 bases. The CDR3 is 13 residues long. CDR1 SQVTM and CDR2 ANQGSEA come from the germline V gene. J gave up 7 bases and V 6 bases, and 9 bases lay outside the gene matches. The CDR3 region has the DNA TGCAGCGTGGTAAGGCAGGGGGCTAATACGCAGTATTTT. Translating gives CSVVRQGANTQYF.

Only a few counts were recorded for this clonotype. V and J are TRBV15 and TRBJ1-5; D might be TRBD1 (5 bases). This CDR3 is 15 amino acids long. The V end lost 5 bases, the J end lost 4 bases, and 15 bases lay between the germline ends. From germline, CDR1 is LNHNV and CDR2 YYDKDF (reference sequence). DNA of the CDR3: TGTGCCACCAGCGCCCCGGAGGGACTTAATCAGCCCCAGCATTTT. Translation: CATSAPEGLNQPQHF.

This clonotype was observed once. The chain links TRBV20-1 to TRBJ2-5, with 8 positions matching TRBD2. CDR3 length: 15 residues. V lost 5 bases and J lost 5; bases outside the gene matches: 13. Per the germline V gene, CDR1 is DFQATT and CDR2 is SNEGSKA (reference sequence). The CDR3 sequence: CSAGLTGGYGETQYF. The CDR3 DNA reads TGCAGTGCTGGATTAACGGGGGGGTATGGGGAGACCCAGTACTTC.

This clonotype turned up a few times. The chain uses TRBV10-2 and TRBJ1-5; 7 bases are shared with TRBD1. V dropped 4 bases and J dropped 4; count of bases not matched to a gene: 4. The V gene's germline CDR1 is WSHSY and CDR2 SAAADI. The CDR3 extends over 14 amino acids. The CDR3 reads CASSGQGQNQPQHF. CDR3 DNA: TGCGCCAGCAGTGGACAGGGCCAAAATCAGCCCCAGCATTTT.

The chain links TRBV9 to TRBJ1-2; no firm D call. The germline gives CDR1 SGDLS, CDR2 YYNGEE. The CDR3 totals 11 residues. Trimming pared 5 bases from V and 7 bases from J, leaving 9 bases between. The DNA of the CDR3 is TGTGCCAGCAGGGCAGTGAGTGGCTACACCTTC. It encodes CASRAVSGYTF.

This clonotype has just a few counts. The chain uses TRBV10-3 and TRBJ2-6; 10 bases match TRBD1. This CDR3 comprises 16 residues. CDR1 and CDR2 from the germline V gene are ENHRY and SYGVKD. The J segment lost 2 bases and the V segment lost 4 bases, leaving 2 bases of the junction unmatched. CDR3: CAISGGTGAGANVLTF. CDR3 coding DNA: TGTGCCATCAGTGGGGGGACAGGGGCTGGGGCCAACGTCCTGACTTTC.

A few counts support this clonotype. This chain's CDR3 is CASSTRQGIKSGANVLTF. CDR3 nucleotides: TGTGCCAGCAGCACACGACAGGGGATAAAGTCTGGGGCCAACGTCCTGACTTTC. The rearrangement uses TRBV11-1 and TRBJ2-6, with 8 nucleotides matching TRBD1. The CDR3 runs to 18 residues. V shed 5 bases, J shed 1 base, and the junction held 10 bases outside the gene matches. Germline CDR1 and CDR2: SGHAT and FQDESV (reference sequence).

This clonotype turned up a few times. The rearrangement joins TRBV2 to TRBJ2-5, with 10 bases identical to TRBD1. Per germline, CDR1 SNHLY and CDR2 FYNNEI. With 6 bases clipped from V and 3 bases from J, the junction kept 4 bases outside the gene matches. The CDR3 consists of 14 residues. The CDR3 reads CASREDRGKETQYF. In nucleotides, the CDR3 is TGTGCCAGCAGGGAGGACAGGGGGAAAGAGACCCAGTACTTC.

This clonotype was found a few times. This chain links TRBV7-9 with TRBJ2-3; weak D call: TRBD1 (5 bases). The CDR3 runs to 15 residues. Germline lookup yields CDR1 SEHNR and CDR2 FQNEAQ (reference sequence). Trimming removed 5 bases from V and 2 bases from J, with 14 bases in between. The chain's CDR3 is CASSLVRGDTDTQYF. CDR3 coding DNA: TGTGCCAGCAGCCTTGTTAGGGGTGACACAGATACGCAGTATTTT.

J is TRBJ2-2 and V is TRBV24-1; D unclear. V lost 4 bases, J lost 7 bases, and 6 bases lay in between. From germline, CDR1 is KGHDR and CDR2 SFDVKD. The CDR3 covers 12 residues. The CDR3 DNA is TGTGCCACCAGTGAGGGGTTCGGGGAGCTGTTTTTT. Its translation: CATSEGFGELFF.

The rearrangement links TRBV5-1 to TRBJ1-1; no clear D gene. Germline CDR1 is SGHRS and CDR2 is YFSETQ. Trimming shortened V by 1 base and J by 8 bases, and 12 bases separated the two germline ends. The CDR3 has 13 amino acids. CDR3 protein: CASSLLPQVEAFF. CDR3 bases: TGCGCCAGCAGCTTGTTGCCCCAGGTCGAAGCTTTCTTT.